The rows below give T cell receptor beta chains drawn from one sample of a study of blood T cell repertoires in COVID-19. Profiling relied on immunoSEQ multiplex PCR, and the TCRdb table lists in-frame clones only, not all of them. The profile shows about 200,000 clones, around four fifths of them singletons. Sequencing used peripheral blood. Source of these receptors: a man aged 60 to 69 with COVID-19, enrolled during active disease. Both conserved end residues are part of each CDR3. The D gene is left open where the match is weak.

V gene: TRBV30
D gene: .
J gene: TRBJ1-6
CDR3 protein: CAWRKVRGDFNSPLHF
CDR3 DNA: TGTGCCTGGAGGAAGGTCAGGGGCGACTTTAATTCACCCCTCCACTTT

V gene: TRBV19
D gene: TRBD1
J gene: TRBJ1-2
CDR3 protein: CASSPTPDRGRGYTF
CDR3 DNA: TGTGCCAGTAGTCCAACCCCGGACAGGGGCCGTGGCTACACCTTC

V gene: TRBV30
D gene: TRBD1
J gene: TRBJ1-5
CDR3 protein: CAWKPSGTGRQPQHF
CDR3 DNA: TGTGCCTGGAAGCCGTCGGGGACAGGTAGACAGCCCCAGCATTTT

V gene: TRBV7-2
D gene: .
J gene: TRBJ1-1
CDR3 protein: CASSFPGGTEAFF
CDR3 DNA: TGTGCCAGCAGCTTCCCCGGCGGGACTGAAGCTTTCTTT

V gene: TRBV7-8
D gene: TRBD1
J gene: TRBJ1-1
CDR3 protein: CASSWGTVNTEAFF
CDR3 DNA: TGTGCCAGCAGCTGGGGGACAGTGAACACTGAAGCTTTCTTT

V gene: TRBV12-3/TRBV12-4
D gene: .
J gene: TRBJ1-6
CDR3 protein: CASSLARGSPLHF
CDR3 DNA: TGTGCCAGCAGTTTAGCGAGAGGATCACCCCTCCACTTT

V gene: TRBV21-1
D gene: .
J gene: TRBJ1-6
CDR3 protein: CASSKPKDSLNSPLHF
CDR3 DNA: TGTGCCAGCAGCAAGCCAAAGGACAGTCTTAATTCACCCCTCCACTTT

V gene: TRBV7-9
D gene: .
J gene: TRBJ2-3
CDR3 protein: CASSPIADTQYF
CDR3 DNA: TGTGCCAGCAGCCCTATAGCCGATACGCAGTATTTT

V gene: TRBV9
D gene: .
J gene: TRBJ1-1
CDR3 protein: CASSAGTQNTEAFF
CDR3 DNA: TGTGCCAGCAGCGCCGGGACACAGAACACTGAAGCTTTCTTT

V gene: TRBV6-2/TRBV6-3
D gene: .
J gene: TRBJ2-7
CDR3 protein: CASSITGSGEQYF
CDR3 DNA: TGTGCCAGCAGTATCACAGGGTCCGGGGAGCAGTACTTC